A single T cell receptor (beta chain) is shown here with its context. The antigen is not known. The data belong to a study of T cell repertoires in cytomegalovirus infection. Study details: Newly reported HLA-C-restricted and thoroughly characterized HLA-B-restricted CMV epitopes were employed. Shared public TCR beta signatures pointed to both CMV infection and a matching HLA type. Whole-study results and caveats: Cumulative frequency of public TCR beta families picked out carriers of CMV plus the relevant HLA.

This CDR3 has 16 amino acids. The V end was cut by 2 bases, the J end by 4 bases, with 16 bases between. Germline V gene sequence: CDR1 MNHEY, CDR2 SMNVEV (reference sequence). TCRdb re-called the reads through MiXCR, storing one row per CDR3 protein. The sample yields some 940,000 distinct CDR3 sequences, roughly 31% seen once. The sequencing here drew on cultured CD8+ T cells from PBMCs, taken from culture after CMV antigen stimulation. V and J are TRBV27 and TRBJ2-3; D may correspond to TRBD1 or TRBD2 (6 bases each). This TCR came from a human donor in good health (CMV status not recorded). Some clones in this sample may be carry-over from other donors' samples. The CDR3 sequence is CASSLVPGAVADTQYF. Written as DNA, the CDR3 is TGTGCCAGCAGTTTAGTCCCGGGGGCGGTCGCAGATACGCAGTATTTT.